The text below deals with one T cell receptor (beta chain). Antigen specificity is unknown. The data are from a study of cytomegalovirus exposure and HLA in healthy donors. Study findings and constraints: First-cohort TCR clusters tended to co-occur in the approximately 110 validation repertoires, a later analysis found. Both high specificity and high sensitivity reportedly marked the classifier's diagnosis of cytomegalovirus status.

The CDR3 loop spans 14 amino acids. Data came from immunoSEQ multiplex PCR; TCRdb stores just in-frame clones and leaves some out. Counted here are over 100,000 clones, roughly 86% occurring once; the ten biggest clones make up about 2.1%. This receptor was obtained from a young woman in good health and CMV-seronegative. Sequencing was performed on PBMCs. The chain uses TRBV21-1 and TRBJ2-3; no check of the table's D call, TRBD1, against the DNA was made. TRBV21-1 is given as a pseudogene. This CDR3 reads CARSRTVRSDTQYF. CDR3 DNA: TGTGCCAGATCACGTACAGTGAGATCAGATACGCAGTATTTT.